This T cell receptor (beta chain) came from a study of cytomegalovirus exposure and HLA in healthy donors (dated by TCRdb to 2016 to 2017). For the wider study: An earlier analysis of roughly 630 of the donors reported more than 250 Gb of sequence data and 117 million unique TCR beta sequences from some 180 million T cells. Typing coverage varied by locus: roughly 629-640 donors for A, B, C, DRB1 and DQB1; around 560 for DQA1; more than 600 for DPA1; more than 450 for DPB1. To decide whether each TCR beta V gene segment behaved as functional or pseudogenic, an earlier analysis of some 600 of the donors relied on high-throughput TCR beta sequencing. The aim of the study was to test whether cataloging public T cell receptors could identify signatures of past pathogen exposure. In addition to the first cohort of approximately 650 subjects, a separate validation cohort of 130 or so different subjects was used. Donor age, sex, ethnicity and CMV serostatus were compiled together with the repertoire data. Rather than using new phenotypic data, the later analysis identified candidate immune exposures from TCR beta sequences and from how often those sequences occurred across donors. A later genetic analysis took genome-wide SNP genotypes for about 55% of the 666 donors and used that subset as a discovery cohort. Several DR-DQ haplotypes were handled as single units for association and clustering because linkage in the cohort was strong. In a later analysis, previously published TCR beta repertoires from 550 to 700 donors were re-analyzed and high-resolution HLA genotyping was added so that TCR occurrence patterns could be studied. Among roughly 400 genotyped donors of the cohort, an average of approximately 200,000 unique TCR beta nucleotide sequences was sequenced per donor, of which about 20% were non-productive. HLA typing covered class I and class II loci at four-digit resolution. All discovery cohort repertoires had been generated on a single sequencing platform. Using immunosequencing, the study profiled T cell repertoires from about 620 subjects and related those repertoires to cytomegalovirus serostatus. Of the approximately 400 genotyped donors, approximately 82% fell in the genetic ancestry cluster associated with self-reported Caucasian donors. Approximately 310 gigabases of sequencing data and around 80 million unique TCR sequences made up an early release that covered roughly 670 HLA-typed donors. To predict cytomegalovirus infection status, the study brought together high-throughput TCR immunosequencing, statistical association of individual TCRs with disease status, and machine learning. What the research found in general, with its limitations: In a later analysis, 16,951 TCR beta sequences were associated with specific HLA alleles at a false discovery rate of 0.05. It was suggested by the authors that the approach could potentially be generalized to other disease states and immunological phenotypes. CMV serostatus was the only immune exposure information available for the cohort. When HLA alleles, especially DR and DQ, strongly co-occurred, TCR associations were difficult to assign to individual alleles. Because HLA typing was unavailable for some donors at each locus, only the typed subset was used in association tests. Three of the identified cytomegalovirus-associated TCR beta chains were confirmed in vitro to be specific for cytomegalovirus antigens. In a later analysis, several top co-occurrence clusters were reported to appear linked to parvovirus B19, influenza, CMV and Epstein-Barr virus. The 87-base-pair reads could not distinguish some IMGT-functional V segments, including TRBV6-2 and TRBV6-3, so those segments were excluded. Correlated functional status among segregating V segments might be attributable to linkage disequilibrium, but an unknown experimental factor could not be ruled out. In a later analysis, the rate of TCR association differed among HLA loci, with DRB1 alleles having the most associated TCRs and HLA-C alleles having the fewest. Across donors, most TCR sequences were observed very rarely, whereas some public TCRs were present in many individuals. A cluster of highly shared sequence variants was judged likely to represent a technical artifact of the sequencing pipeline. A total of about 180 TCR beta chains were listed by the study as associated with cytomegalovirus. In both the original and validation cohorts, the classifier was reported to diagnose cytomegalovirus status with high specificity and sensitivity. Broadly in line with IMGT annotations, most TCR beta V segments showed up in productive rearrangements about 87% or about 30% of the time in an earlier analysis of about 500 of the donors. The cohort was sequenced for TCR beta chains only, and without alpha or paired-chain data the features that could be detected were limited. Compared with the approximately 720-donor mean, donors in an Asian-associated ancestry cluster had fewer N-insertions in productive TCRs, according to a later genetic analysis. An association between a missense DCLRE1C variant and V-gene and J-gene trimming of TCR beta chains was found in a later genetic analysis and replicated in an independent cohort. Compared with equally common non-associated chains, HLA-associated TCR beta chains in a later analysis were more clonally expanded and had lower generation probabilities. The earlier analysis of 587 of the donors excluded seventeen rarely observed V segments, including chromosome 9 orphons, because counts were too low. Presence/absence analyses assumed roughly uniform sequencing depth across donors, an assumption that may not hold. A further reported finding was that TCR beta sequences accurately predicted the HLA-A and HLA-B alleles for most subjects in the first cohort. Most CMV-associated TCR beta chains appeared to be HLA-restricted in a later analysis, and the HLA associations seemed to be driven largely by CMV exposure.

Library method: the immunoSEQ multiplex PCR assay. For the multiplex PCR, a mixture combining 60 forward primers for TCR Vbeta segments and 13 reverse primers for TCR Jbeta segments was used. Amplification of the CDR3 region of rearranged TCR beta genes was performed with a multiplex PCR assay on genomic DNA. Amplified TCR beta libraries were sequenced as 87-base-pair reads on the Illumina HiSeq System. The source study handled its data this way. Across the roughly 700 repertoires, a later analysis counted approximately 75 million unique TCR beta chains, about 10 million of which were shared by at least two donors. Raw reads were error-corrected and collapsed into unique sequences by a nearest-neighbor algorithm in which closely related sequences were merged to remove PCR and sequencing errors. V, D and J gene segments were assigned by aligning CDR3 sequences to IMGT reference sequences. For a sequence to be retained, at least a six-nucleotide match to both a V gene segment and a J gene segment was required. Rearrangements were called productive when the CDR3 lacked stop codons and stayed in frame with V and J; all others were non-productive. CDR3 was defined according to IMGT convention as the region running from the second conserved V-encoded cysteine to the conserved J-encoded phenylalanine. The earlier analysis of approximately 500 of the donors excluded sequences that lacked an unambiguous match to a single V gene segment. In an earlier analysis of approximately 590 of the donors, V segments were called functional above 56.7% productive rearrangements and were called segregating when the between-donor standard deviation exceeded 5%. A statistical classification framework was built to diagnose cytomegalovirus status from the catalog of TCR beta chain sequences. In a later analysis, V and J genes were assigned by comparing TCR nucleotide sequences against IMGT/GENE-DB human TR gene sequences. A later analysis assigned CDR3 sequences and most-parsimonious VDJ recombination scenarios with the TCRdist pipeline. In a later analysis, each TCR beta chain was defined by its CDR3 amino acid sequence together with its V-gene family, and reads lacking a unique V-gene family were excluded. In a later analysis, several hundred highly shared, low-generation-probability nucleotide sequences were removed to address suspected cross-contamination and a sequencing artifact. In a later analysis, a clonal expansion index was calculated for each public chain from normalized within-repertoire ranks of inferred template counts. In a later analysis, generation probabilities were computed using a VDJ recombination model fitted to out-of-frame rearrangements, and the results were checked against IGoR. In a later analysis, hypergeometric tests were used to score TCR-TCR, TCR-HLA and TCR-CMV co-occurrence, with a repertoire-size bias correction applied to TCR pairs. A later analysis estimated false discovery rates by permuting HLA or CMV assignments 20 times. A later analysis grouped co-occurring TCRs with DBSCAN, adding TCRdist sequence similarity when clustering within HLA-allele-positive subsets. Repertoires with fewer than 30,000 or more than 120,000 public chains were left out of co-occurrence clustering, as were roughly five repertoires with anomalous nucleotide sharing. The table was pulled from immuneACCESS by TCRdb, which kept in-frame rearrangements only. Such tables lose some clones; where checked, under half of the loss comes from unresolved V genes, and the rest has no known cause. V and J calls and clone size follow that table, whereas D and trimming were derived from the DNA. In all, the sample holds fewer than 80,000 clones, and about 78% of those were seen once. The top ten hold 3% to 3.5% of the sample.

The CDR3, from cysteine to phenylalanine, totals 14 residues. Of the read, only the CDR3 DNA is kept; its 42 bases are in frame from base 1. CDR1 and CDR2 were assigned from the germline V gene (reference sequence) as LNHDA and SQIVND. The germline V end is reduced by 4 bases and the J end by 4 bases; junction bases left unmatched: 6. In total, roughly 710 healthy bone marrow donors made up the cohort. Cohort members were all nominally healthy when sampled, although unrecorded immune exposures were likely present. The donor tested CMV seronegative, placing the donor among the 350 to 400 seronegative members of the cohort. Each donor provided a peripheral blood sample, and peripheral blood mononuclear cells were used for TCR beta sequencing. Genomic DNA was extracted from the blood cell samples with the Qiagen DNeasy Blood Extraction Kit. A word on this clone: Which antigen it targets is not known. No quality values exist for individual bases; no much larger clone is one base distant.

The rearranged chain carries TRBV19 and TRBJ2-5, with 7 bases aligning to TRBD1. The sequence was obtained from a man between 18 and 29 years old in good health and CMV-seronegative. Sequencing was performed on PBMCs. For the CDR3, the sequence is CASSTRQGRETQYF. The bases read TGTGCCAGTAGTACTCGACAGGGACGAGAGACCCAGTACTTC.